This T cell receptor beta chain was sequenced in a study of shared clonotypes between healthy human individuals. Clones were read by immunoSEQ multiplex PCR, and TCRdb kept only the in-frame ones, dropping some. The sample lists about 1,900,000 clones; about 95% were seen once. With regard to this clone: Antigen: not known.

V trimming: 4 bases; J trimming: 0 bases; junction bases outside the gene matches: 7. CDR1 is SGHDT and CDR2 is YYEEEE in the germline V gene. There are 16 residues in the CDR3. In the naive CD8 group, cells lacked CD45RO and were positively selected for CCR7, so terminally differentiated effector memory CD45RA+ cells were left out. Notes on the study in general: Clonotypes which were not shared had lower generation probabilities than clonotypes that all four donors shared.

The chain is built from TRBV5-6 and TRBJ2-1, with TRBD2 matching 7 bases. Material: naive CD8+ T cells sorted from blood. The TCR originated in a man aged 18 to 29 in good health. Written as DNA, the CDR3 is TGTGCCAGCAGCAACTGGGGGGAGGGCTCCTACAATGAGCAGTTCTTC. Translating gives CASSNWGEGSYNEQFF.